The T cell receptor beta chain under discussion was sequenced for a study of T cell changes during pregnancy in multiple sclerosis. Clones were sequenced by immunoSEQ multiplex PCR, and TCRdb holds only the in-frame ones, with some missing. The data show tens of thousands of clones, with approximately 89% seen just once and about 0.91% held by the top ten. Germline CDR1 reads MNHEY; CDR2 reads SMNVEV (reference sequence). The junction had 5 bases not matched to a gene; V was cut back by 2 bases and J by 4 bases. The CDR3 runs to 16 residues. The source is a female donor with multiple sclerosis, enrolled in a pregnancy study. V is TRBV27 and J is TRBJ2-1; 10 bases are shared with TRBD2. Material: peripheral blood, obtained before pregnancy. The CDR3 coding sequence is TGTGCCAGCAGTTTAGCGACTAGCGGGTTTTACAATGAGCAGTTCTTC. It translates to CASSLATSGFYNEQFF.